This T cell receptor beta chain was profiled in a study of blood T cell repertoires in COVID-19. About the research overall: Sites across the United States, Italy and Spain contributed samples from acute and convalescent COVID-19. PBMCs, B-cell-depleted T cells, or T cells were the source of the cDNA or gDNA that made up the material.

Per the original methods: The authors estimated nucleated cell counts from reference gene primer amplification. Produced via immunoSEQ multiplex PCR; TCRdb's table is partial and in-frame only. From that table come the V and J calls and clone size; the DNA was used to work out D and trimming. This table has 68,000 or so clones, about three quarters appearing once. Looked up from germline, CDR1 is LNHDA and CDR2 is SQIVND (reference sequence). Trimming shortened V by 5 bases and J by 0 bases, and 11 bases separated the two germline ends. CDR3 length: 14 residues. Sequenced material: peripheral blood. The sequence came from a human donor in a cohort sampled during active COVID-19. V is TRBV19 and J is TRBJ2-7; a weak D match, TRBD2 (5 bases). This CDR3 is CASSLARGSYEQYF. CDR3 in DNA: TGTGCCAGTAGTTTGGCTCGGGGCTCCTACGAGCAGTACTTC.